This T cell receptor (beta chain) was retrieved from a study of Graves' ophthalmopathy and Graves' hyperthyroidism. Where ophthalmopathy was present, donors had moderate-to-severe activity, CAS ≥3, NOSPECS ≥4 and duration under 3 months. This clonotype has at least ten counts. As yet, its antigen is unknown. The authors amplified TCR beta CDR3 regions from RNA transcripts. Second-round multiplex PCR came after first-round RT-PCR with HTBI primers. TCRdb used MiXCR to reprocess the multiplex PCR reads, holding one entry per CDR3 protein. The top ten hold 9.1% of the sample, which has about 200,000 distinct CDR3 sequences, under 30% seen once. Findings and limits, study-wide: A roughly 80% specificity and 87.88% sensitivity were achieved by a 13-signature model that separated ophthalmopathy from stable hyperthyroidism.

The CDR3 is 16 amino acids. J gave up 2 bases and V 2 bases, and 6 bases lay outside the gene matches. Germline CDR1 reads SGHVS; CDR2 reads FQNEAQ. This sequence was found in a man in his forties or fifties with Graves' ophthalmopathy. The chain couples TRBV7-8 to TRBJ2-4, with 7 nucleotides matching TRBD1. The sequencing sample was made of peripheral blood. This CDR3 reads CASSLKTGPPKNIQYF. CDR3 coding DNA: TGTGCCAGCAGCTTAAAGACAGGGCCCCCCAAAAACATTCAGTACTTC.